The clone carrying this T cell receptor beta chain is deemed large. Its antigen is still unknown. Live CD3+CD8+TCRalphabeta+ cells were sorted into four subsets by PD-1 and/or TIGIT. Using approximately 15 ng of total RNA, TCR libraries were made with the QIAseq Immune Repertoire TCR panel. Via MiXCR, TCRdb re-called the reads, giving one row per CDR3 protein. The sample holds some 970 distinct CDR3 sequences, 6.6% seen once. The CDR3 is 16 residues long. V was shortened by 0 bases and J by 8 bases, with 16 bases between the two germline ends. Germline CDR1 and CDR2: SNHLY and FYNNEI. The sample originates from a study of circulating CD8 cells and anti-PD-1 response in melanoma. Study-level points and caveats: A small cohort with few responders supplied the baseline and M1 comparisons. Experiments were generally run without replicates.

The chain combines TRBV2 with TRBJ1-4; tentatively, D is TRBD1 (5 bases). The sequencing used CD8+ T cells from PBMCs, collected at baseline or after one month of anti-PD-1 therapy (not recorded which). This clonotype originated in a human donor with melanoma. The CDR3 nucleotides are TGTGCCAGCAGTGAAGCGCTTCGGGACCCGAGGGAAAAACTGTTTTTT. It codes for CASSEALRDPREKLFF. Supplemented by reference TRBV2 and TRBJ1-4, the full variable domain reads EPEVTQTPSHQVTQMGQEVILRCVPISNHLYFYWYRQILGQKVEFLVSFYNNEISEKSEIFDDQFSVERPDGSNFTLKIRSTKLEDSAMYFCASSEALRDPREKLFFGSGTQLSVL.